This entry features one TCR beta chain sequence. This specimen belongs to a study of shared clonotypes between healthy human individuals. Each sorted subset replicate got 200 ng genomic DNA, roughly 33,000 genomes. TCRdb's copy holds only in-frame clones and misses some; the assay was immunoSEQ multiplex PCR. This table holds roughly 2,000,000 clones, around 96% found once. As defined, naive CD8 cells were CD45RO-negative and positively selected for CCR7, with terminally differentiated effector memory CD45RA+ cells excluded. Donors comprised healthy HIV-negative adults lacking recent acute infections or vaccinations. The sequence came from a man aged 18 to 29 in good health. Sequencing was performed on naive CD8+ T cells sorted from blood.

CDR3 in DNA: TGTGCCAGCAGCCAAGCTCGGGGGGCAGCCTACGAGCAGTACTTC. Translating it yields CASSQARGAAYEQYF. The chain is built from TRBV4-2 and TRBJ2-7; the D gene is possibly TRBD2 (7 bases). The CDR3 spans 15 residues. Germline CDR1 LGHNA, CDR2 YNFKEQ. Trimming took off 1 base at V and 2 bases at J, with 12 bases between the two ends.